A selection of T cell receptor beta chains follows, all from one sample in a study of a mutant IDH1 vaccine in newly diagnosed glioma. Sequenced by immunoSEQ multiplex PCR; TCRdb stores in-frame clones only, minus some. The repertoire holds 45,000 to 60,000 clones, with around 80% as singletons. The starting material was PBMCs, obtained from a glioma patient treated with radiotherapy, temozolomide or both. All receptors derive from a woman between 40 and 50 years old with glioma. Each CDR3 is given with its conserved first and last residue. D genes are given only for firm matches. The size field is filled for only some rows; it gives once, few, many or a size class.

>.|TRBJ2-1|.|TRBV7-2
CASSLAYSHISEQFF
TGTGCCAGCAGCTTAGCGTACTCGCATATCTCTGAGCAGTTCTTC
>.|TRBJ2-7|TRBD2|TRBV9
CASSVGDSGGYEQYF
TGTGCCAGCAGCGTAGGGGATAGCGGGGGCTACGAGCAGTACTTC
>.|TRBJ1-6|.|TRBV19
CASSIRGAQGIDSPLHF
TGTGCCAGTAGTATAAGGGGGGCGCAGGGGATTGATTCACCCCTCCACTTT
>.|TRBJ2-7|TRBD1|TRBV18
CASSPDREEQYF
TGTGCCAGCTCACCGGACAGGGAGGAGCAGTACTTC
>once|TRBJ2-3|.|TRBV5-1
CASSLYSDTQYF
TGCGCCAGCAGCTTGTACTCAGATACGCAGTATTTT
>few|TRBJ1-1|.|TRBV30
CAWSVTGMNTEAFF
TGTGCCTGGAGTGTCACCGGCATGAACACTGAAGCTTTCTTT
>.|TRBJ2-4|TRBD2|TRBV5-4
CASSSLTSGENIQYF
TGTGCCAGCAGCTCCTTGACTAGCGGCGAAAACATTCAGTACTTC
>.|TRBJ1-5|TRBD1|TRBV4-3
CASAYGTENQPQHF
TGCGCCAGTGCATACGGGACAGAGAATCAGCCCCAGCATTTT
>.|TRBJ2-1|.|TRBV29-1
CSVDWGVEQFF
TGCAGCGTTGACTGGGGGGTGGAGCAGTTCTTC
>.|TRBJ1-2|TRBD1|TRBV5-6
CASTLTGTGEEYGYTF
TGTGCCAGCACCCTCACGGGGACAGGGGAAGAATATGGCTACACCTTC
>.|TRBJ2-3|TRBD2|TRBV2
CASRATGTSGGPTQYF
TGTGCCAGCAGAGCCACCGGGACTAGCGGGGGTCCTACGCAGTATTTT
>once|TRBJ2-1|TRBD2|TRBV4-3
CASSQDTSGADEQFF
TGCGCCAGCAGCCAAGATACTAGCGGGGCCGATGAGCAGTTCTTC
>.|TRBJ1-1|.|TRBV11-2
CASSLRNRNTEAFF
TGTGCCAGCAGCTTAAGGAACCGGAACACTGAAGCTTTCTTT
>.|TRBJ2-7|TRBD1|TRBV2
CASRGDRATREQYF
TGTGCCAGCAGGGGGGACAGGGCAACTAGAGAGCAGTACTTC